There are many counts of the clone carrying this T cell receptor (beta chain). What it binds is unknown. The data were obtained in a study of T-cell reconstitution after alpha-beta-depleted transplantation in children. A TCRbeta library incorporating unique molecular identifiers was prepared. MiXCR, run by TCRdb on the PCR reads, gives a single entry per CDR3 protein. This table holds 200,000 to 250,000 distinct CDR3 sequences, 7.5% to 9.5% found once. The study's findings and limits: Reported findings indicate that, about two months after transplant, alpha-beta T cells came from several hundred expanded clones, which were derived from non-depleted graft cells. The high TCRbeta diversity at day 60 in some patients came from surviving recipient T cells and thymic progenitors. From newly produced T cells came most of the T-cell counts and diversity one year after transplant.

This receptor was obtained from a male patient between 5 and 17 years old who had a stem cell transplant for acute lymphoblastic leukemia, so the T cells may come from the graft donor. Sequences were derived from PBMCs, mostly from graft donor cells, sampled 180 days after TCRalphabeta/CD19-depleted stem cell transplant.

Here the CDR3 reads CASSASGLAGDTQYF. The CDR3, as DNA: TGTGCCAGCAGCGCAAGCGGACTAGCGGGAGATACGCAGTATTTT. This chain connects TRBV7-2 to TRBJ2-3; 11 bases line up with TRBD2. The junction had 6 bases not matched to a gene; V was cut back by 5 bases and J by 5 bases. Germline V gives CDR1 SGHTA, CDR2 FQGNSA. The CDR3 has 15 residues.